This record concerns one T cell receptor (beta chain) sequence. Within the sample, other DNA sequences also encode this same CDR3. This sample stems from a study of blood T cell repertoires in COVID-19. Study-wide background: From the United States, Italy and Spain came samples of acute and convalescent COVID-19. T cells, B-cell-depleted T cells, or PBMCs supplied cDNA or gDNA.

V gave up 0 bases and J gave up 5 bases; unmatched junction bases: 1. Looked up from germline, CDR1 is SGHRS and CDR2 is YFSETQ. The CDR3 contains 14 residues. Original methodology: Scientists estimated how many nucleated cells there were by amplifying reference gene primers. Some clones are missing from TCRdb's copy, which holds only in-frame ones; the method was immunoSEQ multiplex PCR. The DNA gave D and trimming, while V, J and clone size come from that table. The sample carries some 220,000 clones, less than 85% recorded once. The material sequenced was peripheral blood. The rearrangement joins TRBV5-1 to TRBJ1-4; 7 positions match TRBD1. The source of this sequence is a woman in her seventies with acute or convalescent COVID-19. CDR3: CASSLGRGNEKLFF. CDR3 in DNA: TGCGCCAGCAGCTTGGGCAGGGGGAATGAAAAACTGTTTTTT.